The 11 T cell receptor beta chains in this list originate from one sample, sequenced in a study of blood T cell repertoires in COVID-19. Generated by immunoSEQ multiplex PCR, the TCRdb table keeps only in-frame clones and is missing some. Among around 180,000 clones listed, more than 75% were seen once. Sequencing input: peripheral blood. The receptors derive from a human donor in a cohort sampled during active COVID-19.

This clone was seen just once. The chain combines TRBV3-1 (or the pseudogene TRBV3-2) with TRBJ2-2; TRBD2 matches 11 bases. CDR1 LGHDT and CDR2 YNNKEL come from the germline V gene (reference sequence). The CDR3 length is 16 residues. V shed 2 bases and J 6 bases; nucleotides not matched to a gene: 5. The CDR3 loop is CASSQPGTSGSGELFF. In nucleotides, the CDR3 is TGTGCCAGCAGCCAACCGGGGACTAGCGGATCCGGGGAGCTGTTTTTT.

The CDR3, as DNA: TGTGCCAGCAGCTTAGAACAGGGCGCTAATAATTCACCCCTCCACTTT. This sequence encodes CASSLEQGANNSPLHF. This sequence joins TRBV13 and TRBJ1-6, with D maybe TRBD1 (6 bases). The V gene lost 1 base and the J gene lost 5 bases, with 12 bases spanning the gap. Germline CDR1 is PRHDT and CDR2 is FYEKMQ (reference sequence). The CDR3 has 16 amino acids.

The genes are TRBV7-2 and TRBJ2-1; possibly TRBD2 for D (6 bases). Trimming removed 2 bases at V and 7 bases at J, with 12 bases between. Germline V gene lookup returns CDR1 SGHTA and CDR2 FQGNSA. The CDR3 is 14 amino acids. The CDR3 sequence: CASSLPGRWNEQFF. The CDR3 DNA reads as TGTGCCAGCAGCTTACCCGGGAGATGGAATGAGCAGTTCTTC.

This clone appeared a single time. The rearrangement uses TRBV6-6 and TRBJ2-5; D uncertain. This CDR3 region has 14 residues. Germline V lookup: CDR1 MNHNY, CDR2 SVGAGI (reference sequence). V shed 0 bases and J shed 2 bases, with 7 bases lying between them. CDR3 amino acids: CASSYSAGQETQYF. The CDR3 DNA is TGTGCCAGCAGTTACTCGGCAGGACAAGAGACCCAGTACTTC.

In regard to this clone: This sample also contains other DNA sequences that code for the same CDR3. The chain carries TRBV9 and TRBJ1-1, with unresolved D. The ends were cut back, 0 bases at V and 1 base at J, with 4 bases in the middle. The CDR3 has 13 residues. Germline V gene sequence: CDR1 SGDLS, CDR2 YYNGEE. DNA for the CDR3: TGTGCCAGCAGCGTAGCGGGGAACACTGAAGCTTTCTTT. Translating gives CASSVAGNTEAFF.

This chain connects TRBV10-3 to TRBJ1-3; tentative D call: TRBD1 (6 bases). With 10 bases removed from V and 8 bases from J, the gap between germline ends came to 21 bases. Germline assignment: CDR1 ENHRY and CDR2 SYGVKD. The CDR3 spans 14 residues. The chain's CDR3 is CATAGGPTGDTIYF. CDR3 bases: TGTGCCACCGCGGGGGGCCCCACGGGGGACACCATATATTTT.

The CDR3 sequence is CASSLGGRGRAQYF. CDR3 sequence (DNA): TGTGCCAGCAGCTTAGGGGGGAGGGGAAGGGCCCAGTACTTC. This sequence joins TRBV7-2 and TRBJ2-5; 7 nucleotides agree with TRBD2. Looked up from germline, CDR1 is SGHTA and CDR2 is FQGNSA. The CDR3 runs to 14 residues. V lost 1 base, J lost 9 bases, and 8 bases stayed unmatched.

The chain carries TRBV30 and TRBJ2-7, with TRBD1 matching 9 bases. The CDR3 is 14 residues long. The trim removed 4 bases at V and 5 bases at J, leaving 9 bases unmatched. Germline values: CDR1 GTSNPN, CDR2 SVGIG (reference sequence). The CDR3 nucleotides are TGTGCCTGGACAACTGGGACAGGGTTCGACGAGCAGTACTTC. Translated: CAWTTGTGFDEQYF.

V usage is TRBV2 and J usage is TRBJ1-1; 8 bases align to TRBD1. The CDR3 is made up of 15 amino acids. Per germline, CDR1 SNHLY and CDR2 FYNNEI. The V and J ends lost 6 bases and 1 base, in that order; junction bases with no gene match: 7. CDR3 coding DNA: TGTGCCAGCAGCAGGACAGGGTACGGGAACACTGAAGCTTTCTTT. It is translated as CASSRTGYGNTEAFF.

The chain uses TRBV24-1 and TRBJ1-5; D gene unclear. Trimming left V 4 bases short and J 0 bases short, with 6 bases between. The germline gives CDR1 KGHDR, CDR2 SFDVKD. This CDR3 contains 14 residues. The CDR3 sequence: CATSEAVSNQPQHF. CDR3 DNA: TGTGCCACCAGTGAGGCCGTTAGCAATCAGCCCCAGCATTTT.

The chain joins TRBV5-6 to TRBJ2-1, with TRBD2 matching 10 bases. The CDR3 length is 16 residues. The junction had 6 bases not matched to a gene; V was cut back by 4 bases and J by 2 bases. CDR1 is SGHDT, CDR2 YYEEEE, per germline. CDR3 protein: CASSQIAGGTYNEQFF. As DNA, the CDR3 is TGTGCCAGCAGCCAAATAGCGGGAGGAACCTACAATGAGCAGTTCTTC.